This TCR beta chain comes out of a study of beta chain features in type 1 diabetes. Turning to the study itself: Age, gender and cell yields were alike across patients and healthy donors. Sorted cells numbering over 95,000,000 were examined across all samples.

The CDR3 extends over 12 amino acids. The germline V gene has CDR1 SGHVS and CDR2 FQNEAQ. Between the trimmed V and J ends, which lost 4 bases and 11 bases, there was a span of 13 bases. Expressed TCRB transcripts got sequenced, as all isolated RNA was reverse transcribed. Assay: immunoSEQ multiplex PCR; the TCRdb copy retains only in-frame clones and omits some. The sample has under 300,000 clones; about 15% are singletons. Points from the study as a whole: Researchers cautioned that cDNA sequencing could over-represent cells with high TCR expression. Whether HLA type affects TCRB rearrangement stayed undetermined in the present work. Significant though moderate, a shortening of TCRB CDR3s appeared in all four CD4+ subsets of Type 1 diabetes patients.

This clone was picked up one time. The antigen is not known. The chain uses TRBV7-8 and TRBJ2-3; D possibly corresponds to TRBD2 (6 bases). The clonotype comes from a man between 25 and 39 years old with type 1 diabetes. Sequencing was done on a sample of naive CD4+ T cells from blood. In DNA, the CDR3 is TGTGCCAGCAGCTATTCCGCGGGAAAGCAGTATTTT. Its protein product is CASSYSAGKQYF. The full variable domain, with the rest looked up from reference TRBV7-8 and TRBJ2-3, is GAGVSQSPRYKVAKRGQDVALRCDPISGHVSLFWYQQALGQGPEFLTYFQNEAQLDKSGLPSDRFFAERPEGSVSTLKIQRTQQEDSAVYLCASSYSAGKQYFGPGTRLTVL.